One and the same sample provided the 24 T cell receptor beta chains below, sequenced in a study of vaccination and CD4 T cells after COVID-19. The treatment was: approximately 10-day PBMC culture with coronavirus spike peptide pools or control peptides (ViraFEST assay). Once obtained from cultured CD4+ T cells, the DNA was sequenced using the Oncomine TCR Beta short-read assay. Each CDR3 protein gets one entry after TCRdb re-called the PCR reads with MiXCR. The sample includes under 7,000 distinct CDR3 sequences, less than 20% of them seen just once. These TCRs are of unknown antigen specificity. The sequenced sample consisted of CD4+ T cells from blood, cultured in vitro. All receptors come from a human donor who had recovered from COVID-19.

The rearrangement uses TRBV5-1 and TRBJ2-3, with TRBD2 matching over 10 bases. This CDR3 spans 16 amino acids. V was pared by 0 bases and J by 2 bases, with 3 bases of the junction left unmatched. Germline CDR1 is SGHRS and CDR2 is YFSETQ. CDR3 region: CASSLGLAGATDTQYF. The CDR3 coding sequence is TGCGCCAGCAGCTTGGGGCTAGCGGGGGCCACAGATACGCAGTATTTT.

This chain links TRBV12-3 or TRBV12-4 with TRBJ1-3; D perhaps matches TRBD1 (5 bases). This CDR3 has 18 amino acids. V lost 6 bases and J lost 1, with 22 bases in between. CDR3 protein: CASSSRRGDGASGNTIYF. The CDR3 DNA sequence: TGTGCCAGCAGCAGTCGGAGGGGCGACGGGGCATCTGGAAACACCATATATTTT.

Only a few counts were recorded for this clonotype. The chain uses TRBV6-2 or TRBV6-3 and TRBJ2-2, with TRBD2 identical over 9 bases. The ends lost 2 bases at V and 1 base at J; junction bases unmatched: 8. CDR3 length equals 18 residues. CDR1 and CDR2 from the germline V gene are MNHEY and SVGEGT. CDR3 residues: CASSYRWRGGRNTGELFF. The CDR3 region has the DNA TGTGCCAGCAGTTACCGGTGGCGGGGGGGCCGGAACACCGGGGAGCTGTTTTTT.

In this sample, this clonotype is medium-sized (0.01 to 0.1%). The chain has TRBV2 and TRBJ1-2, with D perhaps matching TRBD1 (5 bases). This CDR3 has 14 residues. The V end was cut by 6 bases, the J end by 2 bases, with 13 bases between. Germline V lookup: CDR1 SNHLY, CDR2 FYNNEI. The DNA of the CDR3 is TGTGCCAGCAGCCCCGGCGGGGGGAACTATGGCTACACCTTC. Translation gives CASSPGGGNYGYTF.

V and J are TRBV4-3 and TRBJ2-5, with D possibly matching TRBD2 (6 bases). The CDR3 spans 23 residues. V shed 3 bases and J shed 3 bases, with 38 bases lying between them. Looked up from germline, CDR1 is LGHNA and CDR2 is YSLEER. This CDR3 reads CASSHEIPSKEGSGPICEETQYF. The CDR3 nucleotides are TGCGCCAGCAGCCATGAGATCCCCTCGAAGGAGGGATCGGGGCCCATCTGCGAAGAGACCCAGTACTTC.

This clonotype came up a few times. CDR3 coding DNA: TGTGCCAGCAGCAGACCCGGGGGAGATACGCAGTATTTT. This encodes CASSRPGGDTQYF. The chain uses TRBV5-4 and TRBJ2-3, with TRBD2 as a possible D gene (6 bases). CDR1 and CDR2 (germline): SGHNT, YYREEE (reference sequence). Trimming left V 4 bases short and J 5 bases short, with 11 bases between. This CDR3 contains 13 residues.

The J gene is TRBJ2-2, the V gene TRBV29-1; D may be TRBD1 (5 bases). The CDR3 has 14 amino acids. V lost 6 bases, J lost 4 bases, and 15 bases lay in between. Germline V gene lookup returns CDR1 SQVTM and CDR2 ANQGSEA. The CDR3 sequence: CSVTRGGGTGELFF. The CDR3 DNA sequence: TGCAGCGTGACAAGGGGCGGTGGCACCGGGGAGCTGTTTTTT.

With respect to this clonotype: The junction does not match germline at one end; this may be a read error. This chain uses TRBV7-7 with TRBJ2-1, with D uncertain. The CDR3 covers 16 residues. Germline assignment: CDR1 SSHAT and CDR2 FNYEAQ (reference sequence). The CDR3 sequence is CASSLGVGSSYNEQFF. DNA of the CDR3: TGTGCTAGCAGTCTAGGCGTCGGAAGCTCCTACAATGAGCAGTTCTTC.

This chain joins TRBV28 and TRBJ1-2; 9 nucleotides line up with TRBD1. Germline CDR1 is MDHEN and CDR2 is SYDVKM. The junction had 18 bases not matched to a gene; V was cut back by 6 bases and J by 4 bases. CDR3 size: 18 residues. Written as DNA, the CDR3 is TGTGCCAGCAGACCCCTACCGGGACAGGGCTACCTTACCTATGGCTACACCTTC. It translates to CASRPLPGQGYLTYGYTF.

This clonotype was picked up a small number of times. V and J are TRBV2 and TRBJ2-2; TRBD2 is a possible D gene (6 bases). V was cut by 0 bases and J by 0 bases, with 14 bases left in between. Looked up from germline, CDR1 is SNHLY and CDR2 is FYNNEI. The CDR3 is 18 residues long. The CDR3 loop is CASSEALGGFANTGELFF. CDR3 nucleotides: TGTGCCAGCAGTGAAGCGCTTGGGGGGTTCGCGAACACCGGGGAGCTGTTTTTT.

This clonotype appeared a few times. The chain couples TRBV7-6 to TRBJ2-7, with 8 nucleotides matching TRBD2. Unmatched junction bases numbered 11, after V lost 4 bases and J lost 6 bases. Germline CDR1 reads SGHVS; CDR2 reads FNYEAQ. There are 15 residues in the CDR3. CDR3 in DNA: TGTGCCAGCAGCTCTAGCGGGTTAAGGGTAGGCGAGCAGTACTTC. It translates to CASSSSGLRVGEQYF.

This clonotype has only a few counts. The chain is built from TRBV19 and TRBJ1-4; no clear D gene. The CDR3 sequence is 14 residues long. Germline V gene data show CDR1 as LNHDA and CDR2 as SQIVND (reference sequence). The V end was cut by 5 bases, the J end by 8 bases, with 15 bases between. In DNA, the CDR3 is TGTGCCAGTAGTTTTACAGCGATTGGCGAAAAACTGTTTTTT. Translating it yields CASSFTAIGEKLFF.

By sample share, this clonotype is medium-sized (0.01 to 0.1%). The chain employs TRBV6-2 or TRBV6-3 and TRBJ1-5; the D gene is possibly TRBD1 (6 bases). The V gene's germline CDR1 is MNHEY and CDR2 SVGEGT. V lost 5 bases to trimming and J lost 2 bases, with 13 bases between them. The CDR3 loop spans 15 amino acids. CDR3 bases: TGTGCCAGCAGTCTCAGGGGAGATGGCAATCAGCCCCAGCATTTT. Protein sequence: CASSLRGDGNQPQHF.

Here the CDR3 DNA reads TGTGCCACCAGCAGAGACAGGGGGAGGGAGCAGTACTTC. It codes for CATSRDRGREQYF. This rearrangement joins TRBV15 to TRBJ2-7; tentatively, D is TRBD1 (7 bases). V was pared by 0 bases and J by 7 bases, with 10 bases between. CDR1 and CDR2 from the germline V gene are LNHNV and YYDKDF (reference sequence). This CDR3 has 13 amino acids.

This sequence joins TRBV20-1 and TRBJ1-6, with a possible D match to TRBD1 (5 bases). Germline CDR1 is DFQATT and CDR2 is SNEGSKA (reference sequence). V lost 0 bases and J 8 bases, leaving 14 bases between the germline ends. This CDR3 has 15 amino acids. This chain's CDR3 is CSARDREVGDSPLHF. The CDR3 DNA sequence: TGCAGTGCTAGAGATCGGGAGGTGGGGGATTCACCCCTCCACTTT.

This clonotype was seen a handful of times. In DNA, the CDR3 is TGTGCCAGCAGCTCCAGAGGAAATTCACCCCTCCACTTT. Protein sequence: CASSSRGNSPLHF. This rearrangement joins TRBV7-3 to TRBJ1-6; D is unresolved. This CDR3 region has 13 residues. With 4 bases removed from V and 7 bases from J, the gap between germline ends came to 8 bases. In germline, CDR1 is SGHTA, CDR2 FQGTGA.

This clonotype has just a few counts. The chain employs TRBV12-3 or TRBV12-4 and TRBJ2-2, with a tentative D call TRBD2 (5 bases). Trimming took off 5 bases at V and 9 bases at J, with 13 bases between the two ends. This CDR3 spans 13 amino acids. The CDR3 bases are TGTGCCAGCAGTCTCCGGGATGCGAGGGAGCTGTTTTTT. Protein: CASSLRDARELFF.

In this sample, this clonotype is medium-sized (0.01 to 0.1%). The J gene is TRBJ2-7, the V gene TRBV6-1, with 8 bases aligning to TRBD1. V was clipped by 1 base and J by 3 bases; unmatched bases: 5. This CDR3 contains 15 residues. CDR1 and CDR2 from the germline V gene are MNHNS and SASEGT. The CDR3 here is CASSEGGTGYYEQYF. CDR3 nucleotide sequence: TGTGCCAGCAGTGAAGGGGGGACAGGTTACTACGAGCAGTACTTC.

CDR3: CSVGGLRAENTEAFF. The CDR3 DNA reads TGCAGCGTTGGAGGCTTGAGGGCTGAGAACACTGAAGCTTTCTTT. This chain joins TRBV29-1 and TRBJ1-1; D is undetermined. The germline V gene encodes CDR1 SQVTM and CDR2 ANQGSEA. Trimming took off 4 bases at V and 1 base at J, with 16 bases between the two ends. This CDR3 region has 15 residues. Combining the CDR3 with reference TRBV29-1 and TRBJ1-1 gives the whole variable domain SAVISQKPSRDICQRGTSLTIQCQVDSQVTMMFWYRQQPGQSLTLIATANQGSEATYESGFVIDKFPISRPNLTFSTLTVSNMSPEDSSIYLCSVGGLRAENTEAFFGQGTRLTVV.

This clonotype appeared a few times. The DNA for the CDR3 is TGTGCCAGCAGGCCCGGGACTAGCGGGAGGGCCCTCTACAATGAGCAGTTCTTC. Residues: CASRPGTSGRALYNEQFF. The chain combines TRBV6-1 with TRBJ2-1; 16 bases are shared with TRBD2. Per the germline V gene, CDR1 is MNHNS and CDR2 is SASEGT. The CDR3 consists of 18 residues. J was trimmed by 3 bases and V by 6 bases; bases with no gene match: 8.

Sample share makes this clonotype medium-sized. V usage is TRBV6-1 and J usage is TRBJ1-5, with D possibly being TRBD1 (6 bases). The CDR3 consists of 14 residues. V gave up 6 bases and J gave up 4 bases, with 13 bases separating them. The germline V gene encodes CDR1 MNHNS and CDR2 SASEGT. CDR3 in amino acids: CASRGGQINQPQHF. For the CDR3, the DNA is TGTGCCAGCAGAGGCGGACAGATTAATCAGCCCCAGCATTTT.

DNA of the CDR3: TGTGCCACCAGCAGAGATTGGAGGGGCCTGAACACTGAAGCTTTCTTT. Translation: CATSRDWRGLNTEAFF. This sequence joins TRBV15 and TRBJ1-1; TRBD1 is a possible D gene (5 bases). V was cut by 0 bases and J by 0 bases, with 11 bases left in between. Germline V gives CDR1 LNHNV, CDR2 YYDKDF (reference sequence). The CDR3 has 16 amino acids.

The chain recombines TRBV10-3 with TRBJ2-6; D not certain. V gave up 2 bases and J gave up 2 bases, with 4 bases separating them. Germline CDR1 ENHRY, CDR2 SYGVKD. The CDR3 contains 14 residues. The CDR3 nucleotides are TGTGCCATCAGTGAGCGGGCTGGGGCCAACGTCCTGACTTTC. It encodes CAISERAGANVLTF.

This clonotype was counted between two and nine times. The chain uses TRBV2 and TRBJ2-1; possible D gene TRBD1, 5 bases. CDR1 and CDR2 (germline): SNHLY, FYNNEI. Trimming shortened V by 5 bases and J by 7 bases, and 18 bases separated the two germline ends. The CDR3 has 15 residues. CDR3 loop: CASSIQARMGNEQFF. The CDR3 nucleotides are TGTGCCAGCAGTATACAGGCGAGGATGGGAAATGAGCAGTTCTTC.